The 21 T cell receptor beta chains below all came from one sample that was sequenced in a study of identical twins. From the 5' RACE reads, TCRdb called clonotypes with MiXCR, one entry per CDR3 protein. The sample holds 200,000 to 300,000 distinct CDR3 sequences, 7.5% seen once. In addition, the sample was reused for a study of yellow fever vaccine responses in identical twins.

Sequences were obtained from CD8+ T cells sorted from blood. The receptors come from a woman between 18 and 29 years old in good health.

This clonotype was seen a few times. The genes are TRBV6-1 and TRBJ2-3, with 13 bases lining up with TRBD2. The germline gives CDR1 MNHNS, CDR2 SASEGT. V lost 5 bases, J lost 6 bases, and 5 bases stayed unmatched. The CDR3 runs to 15 residues. The CDR3 DNA reads as TGTGCCAGCAGTCAACTAGCGGGGGGGCTTGATACGCAGTATTTT. Translation: CASSQLAGGLDTQYF.

This clonotype was detected a few times. The chain uses TRBV14 and TRBJ2-1; possibly TRBD2 for D (5 bases). The CDR3 length is 15 residues. V was cut by 1 base and J by 1 base, with 8 bases left in between. The germline V gene has CDR1 SGHDN and CDR2 FVKESK. In nucleotides, the CDR3 is TGTGCCAGCAGCCAAGGTAGCGCATCCTACAATGAGCAGTTCTTC. This gives the protein CASSQGSASYNEQFF.

This clonotype was seen a few times. The chain employs TRBV7-6 and TRBJ1-1; D gene ambiguous. CDR1 and CDR2 from the germline V gene are SGHVS and FNYEAQ. CDR3 length: 14 amino acids. Trimming pared 5 bases from V and 1 base from J, leaving 11 bases between. In DNA form, the CDR3 reads TGTGCCAGCAGCAGCCGTGGAGGGAACACTGAAGCTTTCTTT. It translates to CASSSRGGNTEAFF.

This sequence joins TRBV24-1 and TRBJ2-1; D is ambiguous. The ends were cut back, 2 bases at V and 10 bases at J, with 8 bases in the middle. Germline V gives CDR1 KGHDR, CDR2 SFDVKD. The CDR3 has 12 residues. The DNA of the CDR3 is TGTGCCACCAGTGATTCCATCGAGGAGCAGTTCTTC. Translated, it gives CATSDSIEEQFF.

Only a few counts were recorded for this clonotype. The chain combines TRBV5-1 with TRBJ2-3; 9 nucleotides align to TRBD2. The CDR3 sequence is 14 residues long. J was trimmed by 4 bases and V by 3 bases; bases with no gene match: 3. The V gene's germline CDR1 is SGHRS and CDR2 YFSETQ. CDR3 DNA: TGCGCCAGCAGCTGGAGGACTAGCGCAGATACGCAGTATTTT. It yields the protein CASSWRTSADTQYF.

This clonotype was detected many times. This chain uses TRBV25-1 with TRBJ2-1, with D possibly matching TRBD2 (6 bases). V lost 1 base to trimming and J lost 5 bases, with 12 bases between them. Germline V gives CDR1 MGHDK, CDR2 SYGVNS. This CDR3 spans 15 amino acids. CDR3 sequence: CASSELGGLDNEQFF. As DNA, the CDR3 is TGTGCCAGCAGTGAATTGGGGGGACTGGACAATGAGCAGTTCTTC.

The chain recombines TRBV12-3 or TRBV12-4 with TRBJ2-6; 8 nucleotides match TRBD1. The CDR3 loop spans 15 amino acids. J gave up 4 bases and V 7 bases, and 6 bases lay outside the gene matches. The CDR3 protein is CASINRGLGANVLTF. In DNA, the CDR3 is TGTGCCAGCATTAACAGGGGGTTAGGGGCCAACGTCCTGACTTTC.

V gene TRBV7-8 combines with J gene TRBJ2-5; no definite D call. The V end was cut by 5 bases, the J end by 5 bases, with 9 bases between. From germline, CDR1 is SGHVS and CDR2 FQNEAQ. The CDR3 is made up of 12 amino acids. The CDR3 here is CASSRKRETQYF. DNA for the CDR3: TGTGCCAGCAGCCGGAAACGGGAGACCCAGTACTTC.

This clonotype has a handful of counts. The rearrangement joins TRBV7-7 to TRBJ2-1; D not resolved. CDR1 is SSHAT and CDR2 is FNYEAQ in the germline V gene (reference sequence). The CDR3 is 14 amino acids. Trimming took off 5 bases at V and 0 bases at J, with 8 bases between the two ends. DNA of the CDR3: TGTGCCAGCAGCCAAGACATCTCCTACAATGAGCAGTTCTTC. Amino acid sequence: CASSQDISYNEQFF.

This clonotype was found a few times. The rearrangement joins TRBV4-1 to TRBJ1-1; 7 bases line up with TRBD1. The germline V gene has CDR1 MGHRA and CDR2 YSYEKL. V lost 5 bases, J lost 0 bases, and 12 bases stayed unmatched. The CDR3 has 17 residues. CDR3 nucleotide sequence: TGCGCCAGCAGCTCGCTTGGTTCGGGACAGCTGAACACTGAAGCTTTCTTT. It is translated as CASSSLGSGQLNTEAFF.

This clonotype has just a few counts. The DNA for the CDR3 is TGCGCCAGCAGTGGCAGCGATCCCGCATCGGACACTGAAGCTTTCTTT. Residues: CASSGSDPASDTEAFF. V and J are TRBV10-1 and TRBJ1-1; D is ambiguous. CDR1 and CDR2 (germline): WNHNN, SYGVQD (reference sequence). The CDR3 has 16 amino acids. Trimming removed 4 bases at V and 3 bases at J, with 18 bases between.

This clonotype was recorded many times. The chain employs TRBV7-7 and TRBJ2-5, with 11 bases aligning to TRBD2. The CDR3 is 15 residues long. Unmatched junction bases numbered 2, after V lost 3 bases and J lost 2 bases. Germline lookup yields CDR1 SSHAT and CDR2 FNYEAQ (reference sequence). The DNA for the CDR3 is TGTGCCAGCAGCTTGACTAGCGGGACTCAAGAGACCCAGTACTTC. This gives the protein CASSLTSGTQETQYF.

This clonotype was counted between two and nine times. V usage is TRBV27 and J usage is TRBJ2-3; 9 bases align to TRBD1. Trimming removed 6 bases from V and 2 bases from J; junction bases left unmatched: 9. Germline values: CDR1 MNHEY, CDR2 SMNVEV (reference sequence). The CDR3 has 16 residues. The CDR3 reads CASSPSDRGATDTQYF. The CDR3, as DNA: TGTGCCAGCAGCCCCTCCGACAGGGGGGCCACAGATACGCAGTATTTT.

This clonotype has at least ten counts. The gene calls are TRBV12-3 or TRBV12-4 and TRBJ2-1, with D unresolved. With 6 bases removed from V and 2 bases from J, the gap between germline ends came to 8 bases. The CDR3 has 13 amino acids. The CDR3 sequence is CASSITAYNEQFF. The CDR3 DNA sequence: TGTGCCAGCAGCATAACAGCCTACAATGAGCAGTTCTTC.

This clonotype was seen a few times. J is TRBJ2-1 and V is TRBV7-2, with TRBD2 matching over 8 bases. This CDR3 is built from 16 residues. Trimming at V came to 5 bases and at J to 2 bases, leaving 8 bases not matched to a gene. Looked up from germline, CDR1 is SGHTA and CDR2 is FQGNSA. Here the CDR3 reads CASSARGGVTYNEQFF. The CDR3 DNA reads TGTGCCAGCAGCGCCCGGGGGGGGGTCACCTACAATGAGCAGTTCTTC.

The chain joins TRBV11-2 to TRBJ2-3, with D perhaps matching TRBD2 (6 bases). This CDR3 is 15 amino acids long. Trimming removed 5 bases at V and 2 bases at J, with 14 bases between. The germline CDR1 and CDR2 sequences are SGHAT and FQNNGV. The CDR3 DNA follows: TGTGCCAGCAGCCCCAGCGGAGGGGACACAGATACGCAGTATTTT. This codes for CASSPSGGDTDTQYF.

This clonotype appeared many times. The chain combines TRBV20-1 with TRBJ1-1, with 8 bases aligning to TRBD1. The CDR3 covers 15 residues. Per the germline V gene, CDR1 is DFQATT and CDR2 is SNEGSKA (reference sequence). The trim removed 5 bases at V and 4 bases at J, leaving 12 bases unmatched. The CDR3 nucleotides are TGCAGTGCTGGGTTGAACAGGGGGATCGGCACTGAAGCTTTCTTT. As protein: CSAGLNRGIGTEAFF.

The chain uses TRBV20-1 and TRBJ2-1, with TRBD1 matching over 7 bases. This CDR3 has 15 amino acids. Germline V gene data show CDR1 as DFQATT and CDR2 as SNEGSKA (reference sequence). V lost 0 bases, J lost 6 bases, and 8 bases stayed unmatched. The CDR3 sequence is CSARDLGTEVNEQFF. As DNA, the CDR3 is TGCAGTGCTAGAGATCTCGGGACAGAAGTCAATGAGCAGTTCTTC.

This clonotype was observed a few times. The rearrangement uses TRBV12-3 or TRBV12-4 and TRBJ2-7, with D uncertain. The V end was cut by 3 bases, the J end by 3 bases, with 9 bases between. The length of the CDR3 is 13 residues. DNA of the CDR3: TGTGCCAGCAGTTTTGGTCTCTTCTACGAGCAGTACGTC. Protein product: CASSFGLFYEQYV.

V is TRBV9 and J is TRBJ2-2; D is unresolved. The CDR3 extends over 13 amino acids. From germline, CDR1 is SGDLS and CDR2 YYNGEE. V gave up 4 bases and J gave up 7 bases, with 11 bases separating them. In nucleotides, the CDR3 is TGTGCCAGCAGCCCGCGCGAGAACGGGGAGCTGTTTTTT. Its translation: CASSPRENGELFF.

This clonotype was picked up a small number of times. CDR3 amino acids: CASYTPSTDTQYF. CDR3 DNA sequence: TGCGCCAGCTACACTCCTAGCACAGATACGCAGTATTTT. This chain uses TRBV5-1 with TRBJ2-3; no clear D gene. CDR3 length: 13 amino acids. The germline V gene has CDR1 SGHRS and CDR2 YFSETQ. V dropped 7 bases and J dropped 0 bases, with 9 bases sitting between them. The full variable domain, its missing parts supplied by reference TRBV5-1 and TRBJ2-3, is KAGVTQTPRYLIKTRGQQVTLSCSPISGHRSVSWYQQTPGQGLQFLFEYFSETQRNKGNFPGRFSGRQFSNSRSEMNVSTLELGDSALYLCASYTPSTDTQYFGPGTRLTVL.